A selection of T cell receptor beta chains follows, all from one sample in a study of T-cell memory formation after mild COVID-19. TCRdb independently ran MiXCR on the 5' RACE reads; one entry per CDR3 protein. Found here are roughly 370,000 distinct CDR3 sequences, 15% to 20% of them singletons; the top ten hold roughly 21%. The specimen sequenced was PBMCs or a T cell subset sorted from them (not recorded which). These receptor sequences come from a man aged 18 to 29 who had mild COVID-19 (a few samples of this study predate the infection). Cell type and time point are not known. Each CDR3 is given with its conserved first and last residue. A D gene is named only where the DNA matches it firmly. Clone size is shown for a subset of rows, as once, few, many or a class of expanded clone.

v_call	j_call	d_call	clone_size	cdr3_aa	cdr3_nt
TRBV9	TRBJ2-1	.	.	CASSDGGANNEQFF	TGTGCCAGCAGCGACGGGGGTGCCAACAATGAGCAGTTCTTC
TRBV15	TRBJ1-5	.	few	CATSRVAGEYQPQHF	TGTGCCACCAGCAGAGTTGCAGGGGAGTATCAGCCCCAGCATTTT
TRBV10-2	TRBJ2-5	.	few	CASMANDRETQYF	TGCGCCAGCATGGCCAACGATCGGGAGACCCAGTACTTC
TRBV6-5	TRBJ1-5	TRBD1	.	CASSQMGTGTSNQPQHF	TGTGCCAGCAGTCAAATGGGGACAGGGACTAGCAATCAGCCCCAGCATTTT
TRBV6-5	TRBJ2-1	.	.	CASSDLRGSSYNEQFF	TGTGCCAGCAGTGATCTCAGGGGTTCATCCTACAATGAGCAGTTCTTC
TRBV5-1	TRBJ2-7	TRBD1	.	CASRGGQDADEQYF	TGCGCCAGCAGGGGGGGACAGGATGCGGACGAGCAGTACTTC
TRBV7-9	TRBJ2-2	.	few	CASSLGGYPIHETPTGELFF	TGTGCCAGCAGCTTAGGAGGATACCCCATCCACGAGACCCCAACCGGGGAGCTGTTTTTT
TRBV5-1	TRBJ2-2	.	few	CASLPNPGQDLTGELFF	TGCGCCAGCCTCCCGAACCCGGGACAAGACCTCACCGGGGAGCTGTTTTTT
TRBV4-1	TRBJ2-2	.	.	CASSRARGEDPRELFF	TGCGCCAGCAGCCGAGCAAGGGGGGAAGACCCCCGGGAGCTGTTTTTT
TRBV6-5	TRBJ1-2	TRBD1	few	CASSRTGSHYGYTF	TGTGCCAGCAGCCGGACAGGGTCTCACTATGGCTACACCTTC
TRBV10-3	TRBJ2-7	TRBD2	.	CAISTPLGTSGGSHSYEQYF	TGTGCCATCAGTACCCCCCTAGGGACTAGCGGGGGGTCCCACTCCTACGAGCAGTACTTC
TRBV5-1	TRBJ2-6	.	few	CASSRVAGANVLTF	TGCGCCAGCAGCAGGGTGGCTGGGGCCAACGTCCTGACTTTC
TRBV7-9	TRBJ2-1	TRBD2	few	CASSPPGLAYNEQFF	TGTGCCAGCAGTCCACCGGGACTAGCTTACAATGAGCAGTTCTTC
TRBV5-6	TRBJ1-6	.	once	CASSLPDKLSPLHF	TGTGCCAGCAGCTTGCCGGATAAGCTCTCACCCCTCCACTTT
TRBV6-2/TRBV6-3	TRBJ2-2	TRBD1	.	CASRTGRNTGELFF	TGTGCCAGCCGGACAGGGCGAAACACCGGGGAGCTGTTTTTT
TRBV12-3/TRBV12-4	TRBJ2-1	.	few	CASSLFPGYNEQFF	TGTGCCAGCAGTTTATTTCCAGGTTACAATGAGCAGTTCTTC
TRBV5-6	TRBJ2-5	.	.	CASSSLAAETQYF	TGTGCCAGCAGCTCTCTAGCTGCCGAGACCCAGTACTTC
TRBV11-2	TRBJ2-3	TRBD2	.	CASSPPSVSAGGYTQYF	TGTGCCAGCAGCCCACCCAGCGTGAGCGCGGGGGGATATACGCAGTATTTT
TRBV12-3/TRBV12-4	TRBJ1-3	.	.	CASSLSNSIFSGNTIYF	TGTGCCAGCAGTTTGAGTAACAGCATATTCTCTGGAAACACCATATATTTT
TRBV20-1	TRBJ1-1	TRBD1	few	CSARETGINTEAFF	TGCAGTGCTAGAGAGACAGGGATCAACACTGAAGCTTTCTTT
TRBV7-9	TRBJ2-1	TRBD2	.	CASSRLTSVGNEQFF	TGTGCCAGCAGCCGACTGACTAGCGTCGGCAATGAGCAGTTCTTC
TRBV28	TRBJ1-4	.	.	CASSSLTAGGLNEKLFF	TGTGCCAGCAGTTCCCTGACAGCCGGCGGACTTAATGAAAAACTGTTTTTT
TRBV7-9	TRBJ2-1	.	many	CASNKGEWNEQFF	TGTGCCAGCAATAAGGGGGAGTGGAATGAGCAGTTCTTC
TRBV18	TRBJ1-2	.	.	CASSPGTGNFGHYGYTF	TGTGCCAGCTCACCAGGAACAGGGAATTTCGGTCACTATGGCTACACCTTC
TRBV11-2	TRBJ2-4	.	many	CASSLAGVAKNIQYF	TGTGCCAGCAGCTTAGCGGGGGTGGCCAAAAACATTCAGTACTTC
TRBV7-2	TRBJ2-7	TRBD1	few	CASSLERDRVYEQYF	TGTGCCAGCAGCTTAGAAAGGGACAGGGTTTACGAGCAGTACTTC
TRBV4-3	TRBJ2-3	TRBD1	.	CASSQEGTGTVADTQYF	TGCGCCAGCAGCCAAGAAGGGACAGGGACGGTTGCGGATACGCAGTATTTT
TRBV19	TRBJ2-1	.	.	CASSGTGVYNEQFF	TGTGCCAGTAGTGGCACCGGGGTATACAATGAGCAGTTCTTC
TRBV5-1	TRBJ2-5	TRBD1	.	CASSEGAPRETQYF	TGCGCCAGCAGCGAGGGGGCCCCGCGGGAGACCCAGTACTTC
TRBV7-2	TRBJ2-5	.	.	CASNPGWGSQGETQYF	TGTGCCAGCAACCCGGGGTGGGGCAGCCAAGGAGAGACCCAGTACTTC
TRBV24-1	TRBJ2-1	.	.	CATGEGLRKYVFNEQFF	TGTGCCACCGGAGAGGGTTTAAGGAAGTATGTTTTTAATGAGCAGTTCTTC
TRBV5-5	TRBJ2-2	.	few	CASSLAGHPGELFF	TGTGCCAGCAGCTTGGCGGGACATCCCGGGGAGCTGTTTTTT
TRBV4-1	TRBJ2-5	TRBD1	.	CDRSQPEGGQVYQETQYF	TGCGACAGAAGCCAACCCGAGGGGGGACAGGTGTACCAAGAGACCCAGTACTTC
TRBV25-1	TRBJ2-1	TRBD1	few	CASSRGQGAHEQFF	TGTGCCAGCAGTAGAGGACAGGGGGCTCATGAGCAGTTCTTC
TRBV5-5	TRBJ1-4	.	few	CASSIEGTNEKLFF	TGTGCCAGCAGTATAGAGGGAACTAATGAAAAACTGTTTTTT
TRBV12-3/TRBV12-4	TRBJ1-3	.	few	CASIIRGLSGNTIYF	TGTGCCAGCATAATTCGGGGTCTCTCTGGAAACACCATATATTTT
TRBV20-1	TRBJ2-1	TRBD2	.	CSATPLAGPYNEQFF	TGCAGTGCCACACCCTTAGCGGGCCCTTACAATGAGCAGTTCTTC
TRBV20-1	TRBJ2-1	TRBD2	.	CSAIAGYNEQFF	TGCAGTGCCATAGCGGGGTACAATGAGCAGTTCTTC
TRBV12-3/TRBV12-4	TRBJ1-6	.	.	CASRGTSSYNSPLHF	TGTGCCAGCAGGGGGACAAGCTCCTATAATTCACCCCTCCACTTT
TRBV4-2	TRBJ2-6	.	few	CASSQDGANSGANVLTF	TGTGCCAGCAGCCAAGATGGGGCAAACTCTGGGGCCAACGTCCTGACTTTC